This note documents a single T cell receptor beta chain sequence. Regarding time point: peripheral blood 6 weeks after treatment start. V dropped 5 bases and J dropped 8; count of bases not matched to a gene: 7. CDR1 and CDR2 from the germline V gene are MDHEN and SYDVKM. The length of the CDR3 is 13 residues. TCRdb's copy holds only in-frame clones and misses some; the assay was immunoSEQ multiplex PCR. The sample shows more than 95,000 clones, about 84% of them seen only once. These data come from a study of PD-L1 blockade in urothelial cancer. Study-level background: At 3 weeks (second dose) and 6 weeks after starting treatment, blood was analyzed.

The chain joins TRBV28 to TRBJ1-2, with 8 bases that match TRBD1. The receptor was derived from a man aged 50 to 59 with urothelial cancer. The material sequenced was PBMCs, taken around atezolizumab (anti-PD-L1) treatment. The CDR3 DNA follows: TGTGCCAGCAGTCCCAACAGGGGGTCCGGCTACACCTTC. Translation: CASSPNRGSGYTF.